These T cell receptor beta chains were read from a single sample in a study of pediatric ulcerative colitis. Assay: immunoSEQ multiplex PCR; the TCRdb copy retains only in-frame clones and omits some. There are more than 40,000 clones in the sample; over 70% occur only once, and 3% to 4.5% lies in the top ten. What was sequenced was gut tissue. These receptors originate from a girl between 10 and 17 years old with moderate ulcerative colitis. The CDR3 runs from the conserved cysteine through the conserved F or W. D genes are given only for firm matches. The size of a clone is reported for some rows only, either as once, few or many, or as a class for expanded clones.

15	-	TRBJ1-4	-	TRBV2	TGTGCCAGCAGTGAAGCAGAACTACCTAGGGGAAAACTGTTTTTT	CASSEAELPRGKLFF
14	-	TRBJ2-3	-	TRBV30	TGTGCCTGGGAACAGGGTATAGTCACAGATACGCAGTATTTT	CAWEQGIVTDTQYF
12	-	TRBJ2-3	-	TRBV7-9	TGTGCCAGCAGCTTGATAGGCGATACGCAGTATTTT	CASSLIGDTQYF
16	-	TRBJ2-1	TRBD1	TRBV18	TGTGCCAGCTCACCACTGAGACAGGGGGGCTACAATGAGCAGTTCTTC	CASSPLRQGGYNEQFF
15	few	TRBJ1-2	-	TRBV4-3	TGCGCCAGCAGCCAAGTCCGGGTTGGGAGCTATGGCTACACCTTC	CASSQVRVGSYGYTF
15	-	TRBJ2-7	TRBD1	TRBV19	TGTGCCAGTAGTCCTCGTGGGACAGGGATCTACGAGCAGTACTTC	CASSPRGTGIYEQYF
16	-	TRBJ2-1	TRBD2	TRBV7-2	TGTGCCAGCAGCAAAGTGGGGGGGAGCTCCTACAATGAGCAGTTCTTC	CASSKVGGSSYNEQFF
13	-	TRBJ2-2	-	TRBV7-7	TGTGCTAGCAGTTCAGATGCTGGCGGGGAGCTGTTTTTT	CASSSDAGGELFF
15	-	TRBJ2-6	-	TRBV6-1	TGTGCCAGCAGTGAAAGTTACCCCGGGGCCAACGTCCTGACTTTC	CASSESYPGANVLTF
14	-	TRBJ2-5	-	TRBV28	TGTGCCAGCCGAGGGGTGGTCGACGTGGAGACCCAGTACTTC	CASRGVVDVETQYF
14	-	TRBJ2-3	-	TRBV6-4	TGTGCCAGCAGTGAGCAGGGTTCCTCAGATACGCAGTATTTT	CASSEQGSSDTQYF
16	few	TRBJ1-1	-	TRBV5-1	TGCGCCAGCAGCCCGGGGACCTTGGGGATGAACACTGAAGCTTTCTTT	CASSPGTLGMNTEAFF
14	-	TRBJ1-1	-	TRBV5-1	TGCGCCAGCCGGCTTCGGGAGGGTGGGAATGAAGCTTTCTTT	CASRLREGGNEAFF
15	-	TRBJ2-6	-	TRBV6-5	TGTGCCAGCAGTTACAAAGGGTTCGGGGCCAACGTCCTGACTTTC	CASSYKGFGANVLTF
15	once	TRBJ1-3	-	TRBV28	TGTGCCAGCCTCGGTGGGGGGTTAGCAGGAAACACCATATATTTT	CASLGGGLAGNTIYF
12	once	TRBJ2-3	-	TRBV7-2	TGTGCCAGCAGATGGGTCAAAGATACGCAGTATTTT	CASRWVKDTQYF
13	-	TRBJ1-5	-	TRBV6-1	TGTGCCAGCAGTGAAATGGGTGGGCAGCCCCAGCATTTT	CASSEMGGQPQHF
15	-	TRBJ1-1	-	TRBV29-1	TGCAGCGTTGAACGTTGGGGAAACCGAGACACTGAAGCTTTCTTT	CSVERWGNRDTEAFF
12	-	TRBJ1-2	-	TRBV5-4	TGTGCCAGCAGCTTTTTGGTAGGTCGCTACACCTTC	CASSFLVGRYTF
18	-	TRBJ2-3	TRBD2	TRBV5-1	TGCGCCAGCAGCTGGCCCACGAGTCGGGGGAGGGCCGGAGATACGCAGTATTTT	CASSWPTSRGRAGDTQYF
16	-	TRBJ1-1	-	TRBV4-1	TGCGCCAGCAGCCCATACCTCGGGACTACGGGGACTGAAGCTTTCTTT	CASSPYLGTTGTEAFF
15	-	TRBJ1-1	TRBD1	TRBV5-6	TGTGCCAGCAGCCTCGGGACAGGGGGGATCACTGAAGCTTTCTTT	CASSLGTGGITEAFF
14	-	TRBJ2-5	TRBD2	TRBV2	TGTGCCAGCACTCTGCGGGGGGGCTTCGAGACCCAGTACTTC	CASTLRGGFETQYF
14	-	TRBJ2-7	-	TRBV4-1	TGCGCCAGCAGCCAAGAACTGGGGTGGTACGAGCAGTACTTC	CASSQELGWYEQYF
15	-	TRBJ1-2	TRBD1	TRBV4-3	TGCGCCAGCAGCCAAGATGGGACAGGACCCTATGGCTACACCTTC	CASSQDGTGPYGYTF
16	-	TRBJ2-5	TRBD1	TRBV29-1	TGCAGCGTTGAGAGGCCCGGGACAGGTTTGAAAAAGACCCAGTACTTC	CSVERPGTGLKKTQYF
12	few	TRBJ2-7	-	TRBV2	TGTGCCAGCAGAGGGAGATCAGGGGAGCAGTACTTC	CASRGRSGEQYF
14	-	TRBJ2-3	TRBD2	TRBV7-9	TGTGCCGCGAGCGGGAGGGTTAGCACAGATACGCAGTATTTT	CAASGRVSTDTQYF
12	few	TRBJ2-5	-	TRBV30	TGTGCCTGGGCTTTCGGTCAAGAGACCCAGTACTTC	CAWAFGQETQYF
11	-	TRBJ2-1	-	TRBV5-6	TGTGCCAGCAGCCTTGGGGGCGAGCAGTTCTTC	CASSLGGEQFF
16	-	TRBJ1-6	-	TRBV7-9	TGTGCCAGCAGCTTAGCAGGGGCCTCTCTAAATTCACCCCTCCACTTT	CASSLAGASLNSPLHF
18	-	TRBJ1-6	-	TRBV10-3	TGTGCCATCAGTAGGGCTTTATATCCAGGGGCGGATAATTCACCCCTCCACTTT	CAISRALYPGADNSPLHF
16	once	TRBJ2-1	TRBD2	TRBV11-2	TGTGCCAGCAGCTCGGTAGCGGGAGGGGCATACAATGAGCAGTTCTTC	CASSSVAGGAYNEQFF
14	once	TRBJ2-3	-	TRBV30	TGTGCCTGGAGTCTCATCAGGATGGGGGATACGCAGTATTTT	CAWSLIRMGDTQYF
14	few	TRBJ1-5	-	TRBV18	TGTGCCAGCTCACTAACAAGAAGCAATCAGCCCCAGCATTTT	CASSLTRSNQPQHF
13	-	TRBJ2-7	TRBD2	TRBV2	TGTGCCAGCAGAGGACTAGCGGGCTACGAGCAGTACTTC	CASRGLAGYEQYF
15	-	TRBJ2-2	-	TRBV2	TGTGCCAGCTCTGGGACACCTCCCAACACCGGGGAGCTGTTTTTT	CASSGTPPNTGELFF
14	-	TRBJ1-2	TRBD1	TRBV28	TGTGCCAGCATGCTTATCGGGACAGAGCATGGCTACACCTTC	CASMLIGTEHGYTF
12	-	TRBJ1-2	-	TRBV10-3	TGTGCCATCAGTGAACAGGGAGGAGGCTACACCTTC	CAISEQGGGYTF
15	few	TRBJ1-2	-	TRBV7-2	TGTGCCAGCAGCTTAGGATTACCAGGGGCAGGGGGCTACACCTTC	CASSLGLPGAGGYTF
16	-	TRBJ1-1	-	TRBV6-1	TGTGCCAGCAGTGGGGGACTGGGGGGGATGAACACTGAAGCTTTCTTT	CASSGGLGGMNTEAFF
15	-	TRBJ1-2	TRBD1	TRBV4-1	TGCGCCAGCAGCCAACAGACAGGGATAACCTATGGCTACACCTTC	CASSQQTGITYGYTF
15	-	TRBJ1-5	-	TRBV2	TGTGCCAGCAGTGAAATGTGGGCGGCCGGTCAGCCCCAGCATTTT	CASSEMWAAGQPQHF
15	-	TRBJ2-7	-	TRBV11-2	TGTGCCAGCAGCTTCTCACGGGGGGCCAACTACGAGCAGTACTTC	CASSFSRGANYEQYF
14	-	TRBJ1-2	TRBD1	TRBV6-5	TGTGCCAGCAGGGGGACAGTCCTTAACTATGGCTACACCTTC	CASRGTVLNYGYTF
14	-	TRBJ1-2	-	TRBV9	TGTGCCAGCAGCGTAAACACCGGGACAACTGGCTACACCTTC	CASSVNTGTTGYTF
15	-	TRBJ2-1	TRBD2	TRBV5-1	TGCGCCAGCAGCTTGACTAGCGGCCCAAACAATGAGCAGTTCTTC	CASSLTSGPNNEQFF
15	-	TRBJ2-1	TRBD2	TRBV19	TGTGCCAGTAGTATTCTCGGCGGGAGGTACAATGAGCAGTTCTTC	CASSILGGRYNEQFF
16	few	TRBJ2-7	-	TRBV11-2	TGTGCCAGCAGCTCCCCGCTAGGGGGTTATTCCTACGAGCAGTACTTC	CASSSPLGGYSYEQYF